This is a list of T cell receptor beta chains from one sample in a study of shared clonotypes between healthy human individuals. Repertoires were generated with immunoSEQ multiplex PCR, while TCRdb's copy carries only in-frame clones and drops some. The data hold roughly 640,000 clones, with around 72% observed a single time. The source material was memory CD4+ T cells sorted from blood. These receptors were collected from a woman in her thirties in good health. Both conserved end residues are part of each CDR3. A D gene is named only where the DNA matches it firmly. Part of the rows lack a size; the others show once, few, many or a class for expanded clones.

j_call d_call clone_size v_call cdr3_aa cdr3_nt
TRBJ2-2 NA NA TRBV2 CASSESGDGELFF TGTGCCAGCAGTGAATCAGGGGACGGGGAGCTGTTTTTT
TRBJ2-5 NA NA TRBV29-1 CSVGAGEETQYF TGCAGCGTTGGAGCAGGGGAAGAGACCCAGTACTTC
TRBJ2-6 NA NA TRBV30 CAWGVLQEGGANVLTF TGTGCCTGGGGGGTACTTCAGGAGGGCGGGGCCAACGTCCTGACTTTC
TRBJ1-1 TRBD1 NA TRBV28 CASSLSGQGARAEAFF TGTGCCAGCAGTTTATCGGGCCAGGGGGCAAGAGCTGAAGCTTTCTTT
TRBJ1-1 NA NA TRBV5-1 CASSLIPGDTEAFF TGCGCCAGCAGCTTGATTCCGGGGGACACTGAAGCTTTCTTT
TRBJ2-1 NA NA TRBV19 CASSIGYNEQFF TGTGCCAGTAGTATAGGTTACAATGAGCAGTTCTTC
TRBJ2-3 TRBD2 NA TRBV2 CASSSGSGADTQYF TGTGCCAGCAGTAGCGGGAGTGGTGCAGATACGCAGTATTTT
TRBJ2-5 TRBD1 NA TRBV29-1 CSEETGGETQYF TGCAGCGAGGAGACAGGGGGGGAGACCCAGTACTTC
TRBJ2-1 NA NA TRBV5-1 CASSFQGYNEQFF TGCGCCAGCAGCTTCCAAGGATACAATGAGCAGTTCTTC
TRBJ1-2 NA NA TRBV27 CASSLYRGSYGYTF TGTGCCAGCAGTTTGTATAGGGGCTCATATGGCTACACCTTC
TRBJ1-1 TRBD1 NA TRBV2 CASRQAAGGGMNTEAFF TGTGCCAGCAGACAAGCGGCAGGGGGCGGCATGAACACTGAAGCTTTCTTT
TRBJ2-6 NA NA TRBV28 CASSSPSSAFSGANVLTF TGTGCCAGCAGTTCACCGTCGTCAGCTTTCTCTGGGGCCAACGTCCTGACTTTC
TRBJ2-1 TRBD2 NA TRBV6-1 CASSEASGHPYNEQFF TGTGCCAGCAGTGAAGCTAGCGGGCACCCTTACAATGAGCAGTTCTTC
TRBJ1-1 NA NA TRBV25-1 CASSAVFEAFF TGTGCCAGCAGTGCGGTTTTTGAAGCTTTCTTT
TRBJ1-6 NA once TRBV4-2 CASSPRRVSPLHF TGTGCCAGCAGCCCGAGGAGGGTTTCACCCCTCCACTTT
TRBJ1-5 NA NA TRBV6-5 CASSYRGGNQPQHF TGTGCCAGCAGTTACAGAGGGGGCAATCAGCCCCAGCATTTT
TRBJ1-1 NA NA TRBV20-1 CSVRESTEAFF TGCAGTGTGAGGGAAAGCACTGAAGCTTTCTTT
TRBJ2-3 NA NA TRBV27 CASSFRGYDTQYF TGTGCCAGCAGTTTTCGGGGTTACGATACGCAGTATTTT
TRBJ1-3 NA NA TRBV6-6 CASSPSFRNTIYF TGTGCCAGCAGCCCCTCCTTCCGAAACACCATATATTTT
TRBJ2-3 NA NA TRBV4-2 CASSQDTQRGTQYF TGTGCCAGCAGCCAAGATACCCAGAGAGGGACGCAGTATTTT
TRBJ2-2 NA NA TRBV9 CASSPQKNTGELFF TGTGCCAGCAGCCCACAGAAGAACACCGGGGAGCTGTTTTTT
TRBJ1-4 TRBD1 NA TRBV7-9 CASSVWDRDEKLFF TGTGCCAGCAGCGTCTGGGACAGGGATGAAAAACTGTTTTTT
TRBJ2-7 TRBD2 NA TRBV28 CASSPGGTIHGVQYF TGTGCCAGCAGCCCCGGGGGGACCATCCATGGGGTGCAGTACTTC
TRBJ2-2 NA NA TRBV6-5 CASSSPGTGELFF TGTGCCAGCAGCTCACCGGGGACCGGGGAGCTGTTTTTT
TRBJ1-2 NA NA TRBV28 CASWGGLEGYTF TGTGCCAGCTGGGGGGGGCTGGAGGGCTACACCTTC
TRBJ2-3 NA NA TRBV7-8 CASSFVPRPTRDTQYF TGTGCCAGCAGCTTTGTGCCCAGACCAACTCGAGATACGCAGTATTTT
TRBJ1-2 NA NA TRBV4-2 CASSPKTTGNLIYGYTF TGTGCCAGCAGCCCAAAGACGACGGGAAACCTTATTTATGGCTACACCTTC
TRBJ2-1 TRBD1 many TRBV5-5 CASSFQGAYEQFF TGTGCCAGCAGCTTCCAGGGGGCCTATGAGCAGTTCTTC
TRBJ2-7 NA NA TRBV14 CASSPDAYEQYF TGTGCCAGCAGTCCGGATGCCTACGAGCAGTACTTC
TRBJ2-5 NA NA TRBV19 CASSTQGGKTQYF TGTGCCAGTAGTACACAGGGCGGGAAGACCCAGTACTTC
TRBJ1-3 TRBD1 NA TRBV18 CASSPWTGGSGNTIYF TGTGCCAGCTCACCCTGGACAGGGGGCTCTGGAAACACCATATATTTT
TRBJ2-2 NA few TRBV5-1 CASSFSTGELFF TGCGCCAGCAGCTTTAGCACCGGGGAGCTGTTTTTT
TRBJ2-1 NA NA TRBV7-2 CASRTSGSLGNEQFF TGTGCCAGCAGAACCTCAGGTAGCTTAGGTAATGAGCAGTTCTTC
TRBJ2-1 NA NA TRBV7-9 CASSLLSEEQFF TGTGCCAGCAGCTTACTTTCAGAAGAGCAGTTCTTC
TRBJ2-7 NA NA TRBV6-6 CASSALRIYEQYF TGTGCCAGCAGTGCCCTGAGGATCTACGAGCAGTACTTC
TRBJ2-7 NA NA TRBV18 CASSPPYGSYEQYF TGTGCCAGCTCACCACCGTATGGCTCCTACGAGCAGTACTTC
TRBJ2-2 NA NA TRBV28 CASSLSWELFF TGTGCCAGCAGTCTCTCTTGGGAGCTGTTTTTT
TRBJ2-5 TRBD2 NA TRBV6-5 CASSYRGTSRRETQYF TGTGCCAGCAGTTACCGCGGGACTAGCCGACGAGAGACCCAGTACTTC
TRBJ2-1 TRBD2 once TRBV4-1 CASSLRETSNHEQFF TGCGCCAGCAGCCTACGTGAGACTAGCAACCATGAGCAGTTCTTC
TRBJ2-5 NA NA TRBV28 CASSLIVGTQETQYF TGTGCCAGCAGTTTGATAGTCGGTACTCAAGAGACCCAGTACTTC
TRBJ2-7 NA NA TRBV19 CASEGPTYEQYF TGTGCCAGTGAAGGGCCGACCTACGAGCAGTACTTC
TRBJ2-1 TRBD2 once TRBV10-3 CAISKTSGGYNEQFF TGTGCCATCAGCAAAACTAGCGGGGGCTACAATGAGCAGTTCTTC
TRBJ2-1 TRBD2 NA TRBV11-2 CASSLLAGRGNEQFF TGTGCCAGCAGCTTACTAGCGGGGAGGGGCAATGAGCAGTTCTTC
TRBJ2-2 TRBD1 NA TRBV4-2 CASSLPGTDTGELFF TGTGCCAGCAGCCTCCCCGGGACAGACACCGGGGAGCTGTTTTTT
TRBJ2-2 NA once TRBV7-2 CASSLVWGRNTGELFF TGTGCCAGCAGCTTAGTTTGGGGGAGGAACACCGGGGAGCTGTTTTTT
TRBJ2-7 NA NA TRBV2 CASKGGVTLYEQYF TGTGCCAGCAAGGGGGGGGTGACCCTTTACGAGCAGTACTTC
TRBJ2-7 TRBD2 NA TRBV7-9 CASSSRTSVTYEQYF TGTGCCAGCAGCTCTCGGACTAGCGTCACCTACGAGCAGTACTTC
TRBJ1-4 TRBD1 once TRBV5-4 CASSMDRNEKLFF TGTGCCAGCAGCATGGACAGGAATGAAAAACTGTTTTTT
TRBJ2-5 NA NA TRBV11-2 CASSLEVGVRETQYF TGTGCCAGCAGCTTAGAGGTTGGGGTCCGGGAGACCCAGTACTTC
TRBJ2-7 NA NA TRBV5-6 CASSLYRYEQYF TGTGCCAGCAGCTTGTACCGTTACGAGCAGTACTTC
TRBJ2-7 NA few TRBV29-1 CSVADRVGTYEQYF TGCAGCGTAGCTGACAGAGTCGGCACCTACGAGCAGTACTTC
TRBJ2-1 NA few TRBV19 CASSIDTGTGGYNEQFF TGTGCCAGTAGTATAGACACCGGGACTGGGGGCTACAATGAGCAGTTCTTC
TRBJ2-7 TRBD1 NA TRBV18 CASSSKDRGEQYF TGTGCCAGCTCCTCAAAAGACAGGGGCGAGCAGTACTTC
TRBJ1-1 NA NA TRBV28 CASSGPGSNRRTEAFF TGTGCCAGCAGTGGCCCGGGCAGTAATCGGCGCACTGAAGCTTTCTTT
TRBJ2-3 NA once TRBV7-8 CASSPRETDDTQYF TGTGCCAGCAGCCCAAGGGAAACCGACGATACGCAGTATTTT